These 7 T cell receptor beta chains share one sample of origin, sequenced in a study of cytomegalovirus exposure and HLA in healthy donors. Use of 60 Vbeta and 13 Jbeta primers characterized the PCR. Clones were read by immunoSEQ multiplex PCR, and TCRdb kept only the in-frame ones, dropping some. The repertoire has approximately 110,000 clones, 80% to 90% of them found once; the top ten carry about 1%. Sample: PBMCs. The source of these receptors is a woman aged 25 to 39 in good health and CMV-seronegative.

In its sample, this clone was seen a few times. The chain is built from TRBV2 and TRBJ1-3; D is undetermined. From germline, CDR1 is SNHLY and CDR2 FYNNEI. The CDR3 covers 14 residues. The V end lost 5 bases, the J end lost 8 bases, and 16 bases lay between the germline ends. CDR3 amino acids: CASSLQEVGYTIYF. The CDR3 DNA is TGTGCCAGCAGTCTCCAGGAGGTGGGATACACCATATATTTT.

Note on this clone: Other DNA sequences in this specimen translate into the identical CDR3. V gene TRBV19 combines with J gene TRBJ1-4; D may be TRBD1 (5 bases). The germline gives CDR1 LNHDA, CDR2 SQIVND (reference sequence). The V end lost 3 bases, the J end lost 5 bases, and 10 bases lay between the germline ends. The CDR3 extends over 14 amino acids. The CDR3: CASSIQGINEKLFF. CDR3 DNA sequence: TGTGCCAGTAGTATTCAGGGCATCAATGAAAAACTGTTTTTT.

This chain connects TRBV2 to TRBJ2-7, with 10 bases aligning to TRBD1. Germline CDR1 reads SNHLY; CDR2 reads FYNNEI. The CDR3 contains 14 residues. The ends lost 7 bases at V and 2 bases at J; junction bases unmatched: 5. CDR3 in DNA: TGTGCCAGCACCCGGGACAGGGGAACCTACGAGCAGTACTTC. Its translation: CASTRDRGTYEQYF.

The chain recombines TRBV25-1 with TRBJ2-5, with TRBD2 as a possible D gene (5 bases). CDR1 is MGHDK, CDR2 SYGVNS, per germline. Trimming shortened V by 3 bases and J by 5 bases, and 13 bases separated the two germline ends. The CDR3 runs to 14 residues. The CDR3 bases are TGTGCCAGCAGTGACCGACTACCCCAGGAGACCCAGTACTTC. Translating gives CASSDRLPQETQYF.

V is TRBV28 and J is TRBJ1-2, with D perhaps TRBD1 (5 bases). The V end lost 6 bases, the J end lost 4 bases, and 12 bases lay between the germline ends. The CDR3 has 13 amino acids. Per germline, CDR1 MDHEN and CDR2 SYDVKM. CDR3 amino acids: CASSPGGVYGYTF. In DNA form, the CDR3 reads TGTGCCAGCAGCCCCGGGGGGGTCTATGGCTACACCTTC.

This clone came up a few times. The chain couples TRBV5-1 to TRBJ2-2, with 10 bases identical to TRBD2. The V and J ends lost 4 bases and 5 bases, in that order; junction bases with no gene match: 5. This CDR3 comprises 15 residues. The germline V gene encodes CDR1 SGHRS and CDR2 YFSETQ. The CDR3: CASSPGLAITGELFF. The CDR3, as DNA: TGCGCCAGCAGCCCGGGACTAGCGATTACCGGGGAGCTGTTTTTT.

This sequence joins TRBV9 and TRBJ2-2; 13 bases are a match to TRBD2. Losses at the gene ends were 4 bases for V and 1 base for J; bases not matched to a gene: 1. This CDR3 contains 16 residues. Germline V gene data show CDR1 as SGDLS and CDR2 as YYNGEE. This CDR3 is CASSWTSGGNTGELFF. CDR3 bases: TGTGCCAGCAGCTGGACTAGCGGGGGGAACACCGGGGAGCTGTTTTTT.